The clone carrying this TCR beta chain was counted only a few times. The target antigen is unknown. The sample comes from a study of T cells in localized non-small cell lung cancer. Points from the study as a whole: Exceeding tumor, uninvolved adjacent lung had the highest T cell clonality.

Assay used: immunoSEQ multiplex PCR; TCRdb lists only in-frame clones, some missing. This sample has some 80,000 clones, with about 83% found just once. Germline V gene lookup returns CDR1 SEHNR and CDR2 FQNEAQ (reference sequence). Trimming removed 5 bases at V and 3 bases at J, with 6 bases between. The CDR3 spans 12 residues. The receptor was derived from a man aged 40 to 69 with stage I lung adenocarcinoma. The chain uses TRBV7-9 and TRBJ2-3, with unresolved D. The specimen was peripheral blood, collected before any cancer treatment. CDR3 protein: CASSPQTDTQYF. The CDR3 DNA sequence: TGTGCCAGCAGCCCTCAAACAGATACGCAGTATTTT.